The 25 T cell receptor beta chains in this list originate from one sample, sequenced in a study of Ad26.COV2.S vaccination and SARS-CoV-2 variants. TCRdb's table, derived via immunoSEQ multiplex PCR, lists solely in-frame clones and lacks some. The sample holds 300,000 to 350,000 clones, under 90% seen once. Noted treatment: 15 to 20 received Ad26.COV2.S at low or high dose, single or two shots; about 5 received placebo; per-sample allocation not given. Specimen acquisition occurred on day 63 following the initial vaccine or placebo injection. The specimen was peripheral blood, collected in a trial of Ad26.COV2.S vaccine versus placebo. These TCRs come from a person between 18 and 60 years old who received the Ad26.COV2.S COVID-19 vaccine or a placebo.

The chain employs TRBV27 and TRBJ2-1, with TRBD2 identical over 12 bases. The CDR3 loop spans 15 amino acids. The V segment lost 6 bases and the J segment 6 bases; nucleotides outside the gene matches: 6. The V gene's germline CDR1 is MNHEY and CDR2 SMNVEV (reference sequence). CDR3 residues: CASRLTSGGLNEQFF. The CDR3 region has the DNA TGTGCCAGCAGACTCACTAGCGGGGGGCTCAATGAGCAGTTCTTC.

The chain joins TRBV18 to TRBJ1-3; no clear D gene. The germline V and J ends were trimmed by 0 bases and 0 bases, with 6 bases remaining between them. Germline CDR1 and CDR2: KGHSH and LQKENI. The CDR3 extends over 15 amino acids. The CDR3 reads CASSPPLSSGNTIYF. The CDR3 DNA follows: TGTGCCAGCTCACCACCGTTGAGCTCTGGAAACACCATATATTTT.

The rearrangement joins TRBV29-1 to TRBJ2-3; 8 positions agree with TRBD2. This CDR3 spans 15 amino acids. The junction had 5 bases not matched to a gene; V was cut back by 2 bases and J by 1 base. Germline CDR1 reads SQVTM; CDR2 reads ANQGSEA. Here the CDR3 DNA reads TGCAGCGTTGAATCGGCTAGCGGGCGCACAGATACGCAGTATTTT. Translating gives CSVESASGRTDTQYF.

V and J are TRBV21-1 and TRBJ1-5; the table's D gene call, TRBD1, was not cross checked with the DNA. TRBV21-1 is annotated as a pseudogene. CDR3 length: 13 residues. CDR3 protein: CASSKVRDQPQHF. The CDR3 nucleotides are TGTGCCAGCAGCAAAGTCAGGGATCAGCCCCAGCATTTT.

This sequence joins TRBV6-6 and TRBJ1-4, with D unresolved. This CDR3 comprises 14 residues. With 5 bases removed from V and 8 bases from J, the gap between germline ends came to 15 bases. Per the germline V gene, CDR1 is MNHNY and CDR2 is SVGAGI (reference sequence). The CDR3 region has the DNA TGTGCCAGCAGTGGGGTAGGGATGGGCGAAAAACTGTTTTTT. Its translation: CASSGVGMGEKLFF.

The chain combines TRBV5-1 with TRBJ2-2; possibly TRBD2 for D (7 bases). V was shortened by 4 bases and J by 7 bases, with 20 bases between the two germline ends. This CDR3 region has 16 residues. Germline V lookup: CDR1 SGHRS, CDR2 YFSETQ. The CDR3: CASSSSVAGANGELFF. Written as DNA, the CDR3 is TGCGCCAGCAGCAGCTCGGTGGCGGGGGCGAACGGGGAGCTGTTTTTT.

The chain couples TRBV5-4 to TRBJ2-3, with D possibly being TRBD2 (6 bases). The CDR3 has 15 residues. CDR1 SGHNT and CDR2 YYREEE come from the germline V gene (reference sequence). The V gene lost 4 bases and the J gene lost 0 bases, with 12 bases spanning the gap. CDR3 bases: TGTGCCAGCAGCAAAGATGGGGGGAGCACAGATACGCAGTATTTT. This encodes CASSKDGGSTDTQYF. Full variable domain (rest looked up from reference TRBV5-4 and TRBJ2-3): ETGVTQSPTHLIKTRGQQVTLRCSSQSGHNTVSWYQQALGQGPQFIFQYYREEENGRGNFPPRFSGLQFPNYSSELNVNALELDDSALYLCASSKDGGSTDTQYFGPGTRLTVL.

This chain uses TRBV29-1 with TRBJ1-2, with TRBD1 matching 7 bases. The CDR3 totals 15 residues. Germline CDR1 reads SQVTM; CDR2 reads ANQGSEA. V lost 5 bases and J lost 4; bases outside the gene matches: 13. Here the CDR3 DNA reads TGCAGCGTTCCCCTACAGGGGAGTCAGGTCTATGGCTACACCTTC. Translating gives CSVPLQGSQVYGYTF.

This chain uses TRBV5-4 with TRBJ2-7; 8 bases match TRBD2. V shed 3 bases and J 6 bases; nucleotides not matched to a gene: 8. The germline CDR1 and CDR2 sequences are SGHNT and YYREEE (reference sequence). This CDR3 spans 14 amino acids. This chain's CDR3 is CASSYRTSSGEQYF. CDR3 in DNA: TGTGCCAGCAGCTACCGGACTAGCTCGGGCGAGCAGTACTTC.

The V call is TRBV7-6, the J call TRBJ1-1; D perhaps matches TRBD1 (6 bases). This CDR3 comprises 15 residues. The germline V and J ends were trimmed by 3 bases and 0 bases, with 11 bases remaining between them. CDR1 and CDR2 (germline): SGHVS, FNYEAQ. The CDR3 protein is CASSLTGAMNTEAFF. CDR3 in DNA: TGTGCCAGCAGCTTGACAGGTGCCATGAACACTGAAGCTTTCTTT. The whole variable domain, remainder taken from reference TRBV7-6 and TRBJ1-1, is GAGVSQSPRYKVTKRGQDVALRCDPISGHVSLYWYRQALGQGPEFLTYFNYEAQQDKSGLPNDRFSAERPEGSISTLTIQRTEQRDSAMYRCASSLTGAMNTEAFFGQGTRLTVV.

The chain combines TRBV10-3 with TRBJ1-1; D not certain. V dropped 7 bases and J dropped 0 bases, with 9 bases sitting between them. The CDR3 covers 13 residues. CDR1 and CDR2 from the germline V gene are ENHRY and SYGVKD. The CDR3 DNA sequence: TGTGCCATCACCTTTGGGATGAACACTGAAGCTTTCTTT. This codes for CAITFGMNTEAFF.

Comments on this clone: The sample contains more than one DNA sequence encoding this CDR3. DNA of the CDR3: TGTGCCAGCTCTCCCGACAGGGGGAATTCACCCCTCCACTTT. Translated, it gives CASSPDRGNSPLHF. The V call is TRBV18, the J call TRBJ1-6, with TRBD1 matching 9 bases. V lost 6 bases, J lost 7 bases, and 4 bases stayed unmatched. The length of the CDR3 is 14 residues. Germline assignment: CDR1 KGHSH and CDR2 LQKENI.

The chain couples TRBV5-1 to TRBJ1-1; D is unclear. The CDR3 has 16 residues. Trimming shortened V by 0 bases and J by 6 bases, and 18 bases separated the two germline ends. CDR1 SGHRS and CDR2 YFSETQ come from the germline V gene. The CDR3 protein is CASSLDLTSYGAEAFF. As DNA, the CDR3 is TGCGCCAGCAGCTTGGACTTAACATCTTACGGGGCTGAAGCTTTCTTT.

The V gene is TRBV28, the J gene TRBJ1-6; D perhaps matches TRBD1 (6 bases). CDR1 and CDR2 (germline): MDHEN, SYDVKM. The V and J ends lost 4 bases and 11 bases respectively, with 21 bases between them. This CDR3 region has 16 residues. The CDR3 spells CASSYLGGLQGAPLHF. Here the CDR3 DNA reads TGTGCCAGCAGTTACCTGGGGGGCCTTCAAGGAGCACCCCTCCACTTT.

V usage is TRBV7-6 and J usage is TRBJ2-3; 7 bases match TRBD2. Per germline, CDR1 SGHVS and CDR2 FNYEAQ. J lost 6 bases, V lost 3 bases, and 12 bases had no gene match. The CDR3 length is 16 residues. Here the CDR3 DNA reads TGTGCCAGCAGCTTGGGCGCGGCGGGGGTTGTGGATACGCAGTATTTT. Protein sequence: CASSLGAAGVVDTQYF.

This sequence joins TRBV7-8 and TRBJ2-2; D is tentatively TRBD1 or TRBD2 (6 bases each). CDR3 length: 16 amino acids. Germline V gives CDR1 SGHVS, CDR2 FQNEAQ. The V end lost 4 bases, the J end lost 1 base, and 13 bases lay between the germline ends. The CDR3 coding sequence is TGTGCCAGCAGCTCGCGGGACACCGAGAACACCGGGGAGCTGTTTTTT. Residues: CASSSRDTENTGELFF.

The chain is built from TRBV19 and TRBJ1-6; 12 bases are shared with TRBD1. This CDR3 comprises 15 residues. V gave up 5 bases and J gave up 9 bases; unmatched junction bases: 5. Germline V gene data show CDR1 as LNHDA and CDR2 as SQIVND (reference sequence). In nucleotides, the CDR3 is TGTGCCAGTAGTCCTGGGACAGGGGGCGCTTCACCCCTCCACTTT. It yields the protein CASSPGTGGASPLHF.

This clone was found a few times. The chain uses TRBV7-8 and TRBJ2-2, with D maybe TRBD1 (5 bases). Trimming left V 6 bases short and J 4 bases short, with 15 bases between. Germline V CDR1 and CDR2: SGHVS, FQNEAQ. There are 15 residues in the CDR3. For the CDR3, the DNA is TGTGCCAGCAGATTGTTCCAGGGTCCCACCGGGGAGCTGTTTTTT. It encodes CASRLFQGPTGELFF. Combining the CDR3 with reference TRBV7-8 and TRBJ2-2 gives the whole variable domain GAGVSQSPRYKVAKRGQDVALRCDPISGHVSLFWYQQALGQGPEFLTYFQNEAQLDKSGLPSDRFFAERPEGSVSTLKIQRTQQEDSAVYLCASRLFQGPTGELFFGEGSRLTVL.

The gene calls are TRBV5-1 and TRBJ2-1; the match to TRBD1 covers 9 bases. J lost 4 bases, V lost 0 bases, and 2 bases had no gene match. The CDR3 totals 15 residues. Germline CDR1 SGHRS, CDR2 YFSETQ. CDR3 nucleotides: TGCGCCAGCAGCTTGGGTGGACAGGGGTACAATGAGCAGTTCTTC. Translation gives CASSLGGQGYNEQFF.

The chain links TRBV12-3 or TRBV12-4 to TRBJ2-7; D may be TRBD1 (5 bases). Trimming took 4 bases from V and 6 from J, leaving 10 bases between them. This CDR3 region has 12 residues. As DNA, the CDR3 is TGTGCCAGCAGTTACAGGTTCGGCGAGCAGTACGTC. This sequence encodes CASSYRFGEQYV.

The chain combines TRBV2 with TRBJ1-4; 7 bases agree with TRBD1. V lost 8 bases, J lost 8 bases, and 5 bases stayed unmatched. Germline-derived CDR1 and CDR2 are SNHLY and FYNNEI. The CDR3 spans 12 residues. As DNA, the CDR3 is TGTGCCAGCGGAGGGGGCCCGGAAAAACTGTTTTTT. Translated: CASGGGPEKLFF.

The chain links TRBV11-3 to TRBJ2-7; maybe TRBD2 (6 bases). CDR1 SGHNT and CDR2 YENEEA come from the germline V gene. The CDR3 covers 13 residues. The germline V and J ends were trimmed by 1 base and 7 bases, with 11 bases remaining between them. Here the CDR3 DNA reads TGTGCCAGCAGCTTAGGCCTCGGGGGAGAGCAGTACTTC. Translating gives CASSLGLGGEQYF.

The chain carries TRBV5-4 and TRBJ1-5; D remains ambiguous. CDR1 is SGHNT, CDR2 YYREEE, per germline (reference sequence). CDR3 length: 15 residues. The germline V and J ends were trimmed by 1 base and 3 bases, with 11 bases remaining between them. The CDR3 DNA reads as TGTGCCAGCAGCTTGAGTCCGGATCTCAATCAGCCCCAGCATTTT. It is translated as CASSLSPDLNQPQHF.

The chain employs TRBV19 and TRBJ1-3; TRBD1 aligns across 11 bases. Germline V gene data show CDR1 as LNHDA and CDR2 as SQIVND (reference sequence). The CDR3 is 16 residues long. Unmatched junction bases numbered 6, after V lost 8 bases and J lost 0 bases. CDR3 coding DNA: TGTGCCAGTGGACAGGGGGCAAGCTACTCTGGAAACACCATATATTTT. It yields the protein CASGQGASYSGNTIYF. Filled out from reference TRBV19 and TRBJ1-3, the complete variable domain reads DGGITQSPKYLFRKEGQNVTLSCEQNLNHDAMYWYRQDPGQGLRLIYYSQIVNDFQKGDIAEGYSVSREKKESFPLTVTSAQKNPTAFYLCASGQGASYSGNTIYFGEGSWLTVV.

The chain carries TRBV7-9 and TRBJ1-4; D is undetermined. V lost 1 base and J lost 1, with 7 bases in between. Germline V gene sequence: CDR1 SEHNR, CDR2 FQNEAQ (reference sequence). The CDR3 is 15 amino acids. CDR3 sequence: CASSLERRTNEKLFF. CDR3 in DNA: TGTGCCAGCAGCTTAGAACGAAGAACTAATGAAAAACTGTTTTTT.